This T cell receptor beta chain was found in a study of T cells in Graves' hyperthyroidism and ophthalmopathy. General observations from the study: Ophthalmopathy was distinguished from stable hyperthyroidism by 13 V-J signatures. Most clonotypes expanded in the thyroid (above 0.001) were also present in blood. Ophthalmopathy, which appeared later, was predicted by the model a median approximately 6.7 months before onset.

The CDR3 region is 20 residues in length, termini included. The V gene's germline CDR1 is WSHSY and CDR2 SAAADI. Amplification targeted TCR beta CDR3 regions from RNA transcripts. TCR CDR3 regions were first amplified by RT-PCR with HTBI primers. MiXCR, applied by TCRdb to the multiplex PCR reads, yields one record per CDR3 protein. The sample carries 45,000 or so distinct CDR3 sequences, approximately 49% recorded once. Pregnant or lactating patients were excluded, as were those with uncontrolled infection or other autoimmune disease. As regards this clonotype: Antigen: not known. No DNA is shown, since the ends of the CDR3 on it are uncertain; the CDR3 is the one TCRdb lists.

The sequenced material came from peripheral blood or thyroid tissue (not recorded which). The gene calls are TRBV10-2 and TRBJ2-7; the D call of TRBD2 is as the table states it, not checked on the DNA. The receptor comes from a woman aged 50 to 60 with Graves' hyperthyroidism. CDR3 loop: CASSFYICSARSGSSYEQYF.